This T cell receptor (beta chain) derives from a study of spatial heterogeneity in lung cancer. Study as a whole: 72 TRACERx patients with early, untreated non-small cell lung cancer donated samples.

V lost 5 bases and J 0 bases, leaving 15 bases between the germline ends. Germline CDR1 is SGHAT and CDR2 is FQNNGV. The length of the CDR3 is 16 residues. Noted time point: blood at routine non-recurrence follow-up after resection. Every individual TCR cDNA molecule carried its own unique molecular identifier, which allowed correction of PCR and sequencing errors. TCRdb re-derived calls from the 5' RACE reads in MiXCR, one entry per CDR3 protein. This table holds roughly 70,000 distinct CDR3 sequences, nearly 9% found once. V is TRBV11-2 and J is TRBJ2-3; D perhaps matches TRBD2 (6 bases). This TCR derives from a female donor with early-stage non-small cell lung cancer. Specimen: PBMCs, collected at follow-up. CDR3 nucleotides: TGTGCCAGCAGCCGTCGTCCCCGGGGGAGCACAGATACGCAGTATTTT. The encoded protein is CASSRRPRGSTDTQYF.